A single sample gave rise to the 6 T cell receptor beta chains below, sequenced in a study of glioma-infiltrating T cells (dated by TCRdb to the mid-2010s). Sequencing relied on an Illumina MiSeq. TCR alpha and beta CDR3 regions were amplified with the iRepertoire nested amplicon-rescue multiplex PCR (arm-PCR) platform from RNA. In TCRdb, the public reads were trimmed at Q25 with fastp and aligned with MiXCR, with productive beta chains retained. CDR3 protein sequences are deduplicated, and each keeps its most common genes and DNA. This sample has some 100,000 distinct CDR3 sequences in its table, and less than 30% of those were observed once. The biggest ten clones account for about a third of the sample. Sequencing input: glioma tissue, nonneoplastic brain tissue, or PBMCs (not recorded which). These receptors came from a human donor with low-grade glioma or glioblastoma, undergoing nonglioma brain surgery, or in good health (not recorded which).

This chain connects TRBV19 to TRBJ1-5, with TRBD1 matching 12 bases. The J segment lost 4 bases and the V segment lost 10 bases, leaving 8 bases of the junction unmatched. The CDR3 sequence is 15 residues long. Germline assignment: CDR1 LNHDA and CDR2 SQIVND (reference sequence). In DNA form, the CDR3 reads TGTGCCACCTGGGACAGGGGGCTTAGAAATCAGCCCCAGCATTTT. Translating it yields CATWDRGLRNQPQHF.

In its sample, this clonotype was seen many times. The V gene is TRBV7-9, the J gene TRBJ2-1; 9 bases agree with TRBD2. The V segment lost 1 base and the J segment 8 bases; nucleotides outside the gene matches: 6. CDR3 length: 15 residues. CDR1 is SEHNR, CDR2 FQNEAQ, per germline (reference sequence). In DNA, the CDR3 is TGTGCCAGCAGCTTAGAGCGGGGGGCCCCCGATGAGCAGTTCTTC. It codes for CASSLERGAPDEQFF. Filled out from reference TRBV7-9 and TRBJ2-1, the complete variable domain reads DTGVSQNPRHKITKRGQNVTFRCDPISEHNRLYWYRQTLGQGPEFLTYFQNEAQLEKSRLLSDRFSAERPKGSFSTLEIQRTEQGDSAMYLCASSLERGAPDEQFFGPGTRLTVL.

This clonotype was seen ten or more times. The chain links TRBV7-2 to TRBJ2-7; 12 bases map to TRBD2. Germline V CDR1 and CDR2: SGHTA, FQGNSA. CDR3 length: 17 residues. Trimming at V came to 6 bases and at J to 1 base, leaving 10 bases not matched to a gene. CDR3 loop: CASSRTSGADLSYEQYF. CDR3 DNA: TGTGCCAGCAGTCGGACTAGCGGGGCCGACCTTTCCTACGAGCAGTACTTC.

This chain links TRBV3-1 with TRBJ1-6, with 9 bases lining up with TRBD1. Germline V gives CDR1 LGHDT, CDR2 YNNKEL (reference sequence). The CDR3 loop spans 16 amino acids. J was trimmed by 5 bases and V by 6 bases; bases with no gene match: 8. CDR3 region: CASSLRQGVDNSPLHF. The CDR3 DNA sequence: TGTGCCAGCAGTCTCCGACAGGGGGTTGATAATTCACCCCTCCACTTT.

This clonotype has a count of ten or more. The chain links TRBV15 to TRBJ1-2; no clear D. The CDR3 is 13 amino acids. Germline loops: CDR1 LNHNV, CDR2 YYDKDF (reference sequence). Trimming took off 0 bases at V and 5 bases at J, with 7 bases between the two ends. In DNA form, the CDR3 reads TGTGCCACCAGCAGAGATTCCGTGTATGGCTACACCTTC. It is translated as CATSRDSVYGYTF.

Details on this clonotype: Given the absence of the conserved phenylalanine or tryptophan at the CDR3 end, a read error is likely. V is TRBV5-4 and J is TRBJ1-1; 10 bases map to TRBD1. V was clipped by 4 bases and J by 1 base; unmatched bases: 7. CDR1 and CDR2 (germline): SGHNT, YYREEE (reference sequence). The CDR3 runs 16 residues. The CDR3 reads CASSARTGGGNTEAFS. The CDR3 DNA follows: TGTGCCAGCAGCGCTAGGACAGGGGGTGGGAACACTGAAGCTTTCTCT.